The clone carrying this TCR beta chain was counted a single time. Its antigen remains unknown. This sample is drawn from a study of cytomegalovirus exposure and HLA in healthy donors. Germline V lookup: CDR1 SQVTM, CDR2 ANQGSEA. V gave up 2 bases and J gave up 6 bases, with 11 bases separating them. The CDR3 runs to 12 residues. Findings and caveats of the study: Most of the TCR beta V segments (in an earlier analysis) were productive either about 87% or about 30% of the time.

PCR amplification relied on 60 Vbeta primers (plus 13 Jbeta primers). Repertoires were generated with immunoSEQ multiplex PCR, while TCRdb's copy carries only in-frame clones and drops some. The table has 150,000 to 200,000 clones, around 80% seen once. The V call is TRBV29-1, the J call TRBJ2-7, with D unclear. This TCR was sampled from a man in his thirties or forties in good health and CMV-seronegative. What was sequenced was PBMCs. CDR3: CSVELGASEQYF. The CDR3 DNA follows: TGCAGCGTTGAACTAGGCGCATCCGAGCAGTACTTC.